The present T cell receptor (beta chain) was sequenced within a study of T-cell reconstitution after alpha-beta-depleted transplantation in children. There are many counts of this clonotype. Its antigen is still unknown. The CDR3 runs 14 residues. CDR1 DFQATT and CDR2 SNEGSKA come from the germline V gene (reference sequence). The V gene end was trimmed by 3 bases and the J gene end by 4 bases; junction bases not matched to a gene: 2. General observations from the study: After one year, T-cell counts and TCRbeta diversity mostly came from new T cells. Approximately two months post-transplant, alpha-beta T cells reportedly originated from several hundred expanded graft clones.

Preparing the TCRbeta library involved the use of unique molecular identifiers. MiXCR, applied by TCRdb to the PCR reads, yields one record per CDR3 protein. The profile shows about 280,000 distinct CDR3 sequences, roughly 12% of them singletons. This TCR was recovered from a male patient between 2 and 15 years old who had a stem cell transplant for chronic granulomatous disease, so the T cells may come from the graft donor. The chain couples TRBV20-1 to TRBJ2-3; 12 bases map to TRBD2. Source: peripheral blood, taken 180 days after TCRalphabeta/CD19-depleted stem cell transplant. The CDR3 here is CSARTSGRSDTQYF. In DNA, the CDR3 is TGCAGTGCTAGGACTAGCGGGAGATCAGATACGCAGTATTTT.